The present T cell receptor beta chain was sequenced within a study of CD8+ T cells in alopecia areata. Study as a whole: The tofacitinib course ran for 6 to 18 months and was followed by 6 months off drug.

Study conclusions and caveats: The study found higher clonality in lesional than normal scalp, especially in alopecia totalis/universalis. Among the top 100, expanded CD8+ clones, as well as scalp clonality, were significantly decreased by tofacitinib.

The sequencing template was cDNA reverse transcribed from extracted RNA. Measured with immunoSEQ multiplex PCR; TCRdb has only the in-frame clones, and not every one. The table has 200,000 or so clones, around 43% seen once. As for treatment: oral pan-JAK inhibitor, 5-10 mg twice daily. Alopecia areata patients gave lesional scalp punch biopsies and peripheral blood samples. Trimming removed 5 bases at V and 4 bases at J, with 17 bases between. The CDR3 has 15 amino acids. Germline values: CDR1 MNHEY, CDR2 SVGAGI. Notes on this clone: What it recognizes is unknown.

The V and J genes are TRBV6-5 and TRBJ1-1; perhaps TRBD1 as D (6 bases). The sample consisted of CD4+ T cells sorted from blood, taken around week 37, from a patient treated with tofacitinib. The TCR comes from a human donor with alopecia areata. CDR3 DNA: TGTGCCAGCAGTCGGAAGTCACAGGGAACCACTGAAGCTTTCTTT. The encoded protein is CASSRKSQGTTEAFF.